The clone carrying this T cell receptor (beta chain) has just a few counts. TCRdb re-called the RT-PCR reads with MiXCR, one entry per CDR3 protein. The sample carries 550,000 to 750,000 distinct CDR3 sequences, approximately 15% recorded once. Material for sequencing was memory CD4+ T cells from blood. The clonotype originates from a female donor in good health, serving as a healthy control.

CDR3 amino acids: CASSLGSEGTEAFF. The CDR3 coding sequence is TGTGCCAGCAGTTTAGGTTCAGAAGGCACTGAAGCTTTCTTT. The J gene is TRBJ1-1, the V gene TRBV28; D remains unclear. CDR1 is MDHEN, CDR2 SYDVKM, per germline. The CDR3 has 14 residues. Trimming took off 2 bases at V and 4 bases at J, with 11 bases between the two ends. Based on the CDR3 plus reference TRBV28 and TRBJ1-1, the full variable domain is DVKVTQSSRYLVKRTGEKVFLECVQDMDHENMFWYRQDPGLGLRLIYFSYDVKMKEKGDIPEGYSVSREKKERFSLILESASTNQTSMYLCASSLGSEGTEAFFGQGTRLTVV.